This entry describes one T cell receptor (beta chain). The CDR3 has 19 amino acids. From germline, CDR1 is SGHRS and CDR2 YFSETQ. The J segment lost 0 bases and the V segment lost 1 base, leaving 8 bases of the junction unmatched. Assay: immunoSEQ multiplex PCR; the TCRdb copy retains only in-frame clones and omits some. The data contain about 88,000 clones, 86% of them singletons. This sample was taken from a study of radiation and T cells in renal cell carcinoma. Described time point: baseline pretreatment blood. As for treatment: 15 Gy SBRT to primary tumor, nephrectomy 4 weeks later. Radiation-treated patients gave blood at baseline, week 2 and week 4.

The chain is built from TRBV5-1 and TRBJ2-2; 11 bases are a match to TRBD1. The source is a man between 45 and 60 years old with renal cell carcinoma. The sequencing here drew on blood, taken from a patient whose treatment included radiotherapy and nephrectomy. CDR3 amino acids: CASSLRIRDRGTNTGELFF. CDR3 nucleotide sequence: TGCGCCAGCAGCTTGAGAATCCGGGACAGGGGGACGAACACCGGGGAGCTGTTTTTT.